A selection of T cell receptor beta chains follows, all from one sample in a study of CD8+CD57+ T cells in acquired aplastic anemia. MiXCR, applied by TCRdb to the reads, yields one record per CDR3 protein. The sample records around 200,000 distinct CDR3 sequences, under 50% being singletons. Sequencing was performed on sorted CD4+, CD8+, or CD8+CD57+ T cells (not recorded which) from PBMCs. All receptors derive from a human donor with aplastic anemia. Both conserved end residues are part of each CDR3. The order of the fields is CDR3 protein, CDR3 DNA, V gene, J gene, D gene, clone size. D genes are given only for firm matches. For some rows the clone size is stated as once, few or many, or as a class when expanded; others skip it.

CASRTGLAGYNEQFF	TGCGCCAGCAGGACGGGACTAGCGGGTTACAATGAGCAGTTCTTC	TRBV10-2	TRBJ2-1	TRBD2	-
CASSRRQGAQGEQFF	TGTGCCAGCAGCCGCAGACAGGGGGCGCAGGGTGAGCAGTTCTTC	TRBV3-1	TRBJ2-1	TRBD1	few
CASSFSPSRTRYYGYTF	TGTGCCAGCAGCTTTAGTCCCTCCAGGACCCGGTACTATGGCTACACCTTC	TRBV9	TRBJ1-2	-	-
CASSSLTGNTGELFF	TGTGCCAGCAGCTCCCTAACAGGGAACACCGGGGAGCTGTTTTTT	TRBV11-2	TRBJ2-2	-	many
CASRPTSGSTDTQYF	TGTGCCAGCAGGCCGACTAGCGGTAGCACAGATACGCAGTATTTT	TRBV4-2	TRBJ2-3	TRBD2	many
CSARGAEQPQHF	TGCAGTGCTAGGGGGGCCGAACAGCCCCAGCATTTT	TRBV20-1	TRBJ1-5	-	many
CASSLIVFGGRFTDTQYF	TGCGCCAGCAGCTTGATAGTATTCGGGGGCCGATTCACAGATACGCAGTATTTT	TRBV5-1	TRBJ2-3	-	-
CASSSEANTEAFF	TGTGCCAGCAGTTCCGAGGCGAACACTGAAGCTTTCTTT	TRBV6-1	TRBJ1-1	-	many
CASSLGASGQETQYF	TGCGCCAGCAGCTTGGGTGCTAGCGGGCAAGAGACCCAGTACTTC	TRBV5-1	TRBJ2-5	TRBD2	-
CASSPHPDRVNEAFF	TGTGCCAGCAGCCCCCACCCGGACAGGGTTAATGAAGCTTTCTTT	TRBV9	TRBJ1-1	TRBD1	-
CASSSSIHFDSTITYEQYF	TGTGCCAGCAGTTCTTCCATCCACTTCGATTCGACCATCACCTACGAGCAGTACTTC	TRBV25-1	TRBJ2-7	-	-
CSGGLAGGNTGELFF	TGCAGCGGCGGACTAGCGGGGGGGAACACCGGGGAGCTGTTTTTT	TRBV29-1	TRBJ2-2	TRBD2	-
CASSLGLNNSPLHF	TGTGCCAGCAGTTTGGGACTGAATAATTCACCCCTCCACTTT	TRBV12-3/TRBV12-4	TRBJ1-6	-	many
CASSQRQVLGTEAFF	TGCGCCAGCAGCCAAAGGCAGGTATTGGGCACTGAAGCTTTCTTT	TRBV4-1	TRBJ1-1	-	many
CASSTRWGLASDEQFF	TGTGCCAGCAGCACCAGATGGGGACTAGCCAGTGATGAGCAGTTCTTC	TRBV11-3	TRBJ2-1	TRBD2	many
CASSSRDGTNYGYTF	TGTGCCAGCAGCAGCCGGGACGGGACTAACTATGGCTACACCTTC	TRBV5-6	TRBJ1-2	-	many
CASSETGTGVHEQYF	TGTGCCAGCAGTGAAACCGGGACAGGGGTCCACGAGCAGTACTTC	TRBV3-1	TRBJ2-7	TRBD1	many
CASSESAANQPQHF	TGCGCCAGCAGTGAGTCAGCCGCGAATCAGCCCCAGCATTTT	TRBV10-1	TRBJ1-5	-	-
CSVGSLTGGEQFF	TGCAGCGTTGGGAGTCTAACCGGGGGCGAGCAGTTCTTC	TRBV29-1	TRBJ2-1	-	once
CASSQAAGTLRTEAFF	TGCGCCAGCAGCCAAGCAGCTGGTACCCTTCGCACTGAAGCTTTCTTT	TRBV4-3	TRBJ1-1	-	-
CASSLGGGRDNEQFF	TGCGCCAGCAGCCTCGGGGGGGGCCGGGACAATGAGCAGTTCTTC	TRBV5-1	TRBJ2-1	TRBD2	many
CASREDRGLSAEAFF	TGCGCCAGCAGGGAGGACAGGGGGCTTTCCGCTGAAGCTTTCTTT	TRBV10-2	TRBJ1-1	TRBD1	many
CASSQQGATDTQYF	TGTGCCAGTAGTCAACAGGGGGCCACAGATACGCAGTATTTT	TRBV19	TRBJ2-3	TRBD1	once
CASSIRTAAYEQYF	TGTGCCAGCAGTATACGGACGGCAGCCTACGAGCAGTACTTC	TRBV6-6	TRBJ2-7	-	many
CATSRDRGDGNTIYF	TGTGCCACCAGCAGAGATCGCGGGGACGGAAACACCATATATTTT	TRBV15	TRBJ1-3	-	-
CATSGDRGESSYEQYF	TGTGCCACCTCGGGGGACAGGGGGGAGAGCTCCTACGAGCAGTACTTC	TRBV2	TRBJ2-7	TRBD1	many
CATSRGSGRPFSGNTIYF	TGTGCCACCAGCAGAGGTTCGGGACGTCCGTTCTCTGGAAACACCATATATTTT	TRBV15	TRBJ1-3	-	-
CASSLMKGGRWNTGELFF	TGTGCCAGCAGTTTAATGAAGGGGGGCCGATGGAACACCGGGGAGCTGTTTTTT	TRBV12-3/TRBV12-4	TRBJ2-2	-	many
CASSLGDRLYGYTF	TGTGCCAGCAGCTTAGGGGACAGACTCTATGGCTACACCTTC	TRBV7-2	TRBJ1-2	TRBD1	many
CSAYGQGGVEQYF	TGCAGTGCTTATGGACAGGGGGGCGTCGAGCAGTACTTC	TRBV20-1	TRBJ2-7	TRBD1	few
CASSLGPGLSYNEQFF	TGCGCCAGCAGCTTGGGGCCAGGGCTCTCCTACAATGAGCAGTTCTTC	TRBV5-1	TRBJ2-1	-	many
CSATTGFNEQYF	TGCAGTGCTACGACAGGGTTCAACGAGCAGTACTTC	TRBV20-1	TRBJ2-7	TRBD1	once
CASSPLLDGTSIISYEQYF	TGTGCCAGCAGCCCGTTATTAGACGGGACATCCATAATCTCCTACGAGCAGTACTTC	TRBV7-9	TRBJ2-7	-	many
CASSIGLAGVTDTQYF	TGTGCCAGTAGTATAGGCCTAGCGGGAGTCACAGATACGCAGTATTTT	TRBV19	TRBJ2-3	TRBD2	-
CASSYGLAGGEETQYF	TGTGCCAGCAGTTACGGACTAGCGGGGGGGGAAGAGACCCAGTACTTC	TRBV6-2/TRBV6-3	TRBJ2-5	TRBD2	-
CATSDSRTGYSGELFF	TGTGCCACCAGTGATTCCCGTACAGGGTACTCCGGGGAGCTGTTTTTT	TRBV24-1	TRBJ2-2	-	-
CSASSPPQNTEAFF	TGCAGTGCTAGTTCTCCCCCCCAGAACACTGAAGCTTTCTTT	TRBV20-1	TRBJ1-1	-	many
CASSVDRDTHQPQHF	TGTGCCAGCAGTGTAGACCGGGACACTCATCAGCCCCAGCATTTT	TRBV2	TRBJ1-5	-	many
CATSREGGARAYEQYF	TGTGCCACCAGCAGAGAAGGGGGCGCCCGCGCGTACGAGCAGTACTTC	TRBV15	TRBJ2-7	TRBD1	many
CASSPAGQLLYGYTF	TGTGCCAGCAGCCCCGCGGGACAGCTGCTATATGGCTACACCTTC	TRBV7-2	TRBJ1-2	TRBD1	-
CASSVPGQGSSDGYNEQFF	TGTGCCAGCAGTGTTCCGGGACAGGGGTCGTCTGACGGCTACAATGAGCAGTTCTTC	TRBV2	TRBJ2-1	TRBD1	-
CASSSPGGNGHTF	TGTGCCAGCAGCTCGCCAGGGGGAAATGGCCACACCTTC	TRBV7-6	TRBJ1-2	TRBD1	-
CASSDSKGSPLHF	TGTGCCAGCAGTGACTCGAAGGGCTCACCCCTCCACTTT	TRBV6-4	TRBJ1-6	-	-
CASKVGQIDEQFF	TGTGCCAGCAAAGTTGGACAGATTGATGAGCAGTTCTTC	TRBV2	TRBJ2-1	-	-
CASTGNTNQPQHF	TGCGCCAGCACCGGCAACACGAATCAGCCCCAGCATTTT	TRBV10-2	TRBJ1-5	-	-
CASSLASGSSGANVLTF	TGTGCCAGCAGCTTGGCCAGCGGTAGCTCTGGGGCCAACGTCCTGACTTTC	TRBV7-2	TRBJ2-6	-	once
CASSYRTYYSNQPQHF	TGTGCCAGCAGTTACAGGACCTACTATAGCAATCAGCCCCAGCATTTT	TRBV27	TRBJ1-5	-	-
CASSLGFDGYTF	TGCGCCAGCAGCTTGGGGTTTGATGGCTACACCTTC	TRBV5-1	TRBJ1-2	-	-
CASSISGADTQYF	TGTGCCAGTAGTATTAGCGGTGCAGATACGCAGTATTTT	TRBV19	TRBJ2-3	-	once
CAISQGETQYF	TGTGCCATCAGTCAGGGTGAGACCCAGTACTTC	TRBV10-3	TRBJ2-5	-	-